The 27 T cell receptor beta chains presented below share a single source sample, sequenced in a study of blood T cell repertoires in COVID-19. Libraries were prepared by immunoSEQ multiplex PCR; TCRdb keeps only in-frame clonotypes and omits some of them. The data show about 55,000 clones, 90% seen once. Material for sequencing was peripheral blood. These TCRs come from a human donor with active COVID-19. The donor label of this sample is uncertain.

This chain joins TRBV24-1 and TRBJ2-1, with 7 bases that match TRBD1. The CDR3 has 14 residues. In germline, CDR1 is KGHDR, CDR2 SFDVKD. J was trimmed by 10 bases and V by 2 bases; bases with no gene match: 7. The CDR3 protein is CATSDSDRLGEQFF. CDR3 sequence (DNA): TGTGCCACCAGTGATTCGGACAGGCTGGGGGAGCAGTTCTTC.

The genes are TRBV5-1 and TRBJ1-1; D is unresolved. Germline assignment: CDR1 SGHRS and CDR2 YFSETQ. This CDR3 comprises 13 residues. V shed 1 base and J shed 1 base, with 5 bases lying between them. For the CDR3, the DNA is TGCGCCAGCAGCTTGACACAGAACACTGAAGCTTTCTTT. Its protein product is CASSLTQNTEAFF.

This clone has a handful of counts. This rearrangement joins TRBV21-1 to TRBJ2-2; TRBD2 reflects the table's D call only, with no check against the DNA. TRBV21-1 is a listed pseudogene. This CDR3 has 15 amino acids. The CDR3 loop is CASSKANRRDGELFF. CDR3 DNA sequence: TGTGCCAGCAGCAAAGCGAACAGGCGGGACGGGGAGCTGTTTTTT.

This chain uses TRBV18 with TRBJ2-1; a weak D match, TRBD2 (6 bases). The V end lost 2 bases, the J end lost 7 bases, and 15 bases lay between the germline ends. The CDR3 loop spans 15 amino acids. The V gene's germline CDR1 is KGHSH and CDR2 LQKENI. In DNA form, the CDR3 reads TGTGCCAGCTCACCATGGGTTGGGGGACTGAATGAGCAGTTCTTC. This codes for CASSPWVGGLNEQFF.

The chain links TRBV28 to TRBJ2-3; D is undetermined. Trimming left V 1 base short and J 1 base short, with 12 bases between. The CDR3 covers 16 residues. CDR1 is MDHEN and CDR2 is SYDVKM in the germline V gene. The CDR3 DNA reads TGTGCCAGCAGTTTATACGTGAGCACCCGCACAGATACGCAGTATTTT. Its protein is CASSLYVSTRTDTQYF.

This clone was seen only a few times. The gene calls are TRBV6-2 or TRBV6-3 and TRBJ1-1; no clear D. The length of the CDR3 is 14 residues. Germline V gives CDR1 MNHEY, CDR2 SVGEGT. V was trimmed by 6 bases and J by 5 bases, leaving 16 bases between them. Here the CDR3 reads CASSPLVGSTEAFF. The CDR3 DNA reads as TGTGCCAGCAGCCCCCTCGTCGGGAGTACTGAAGCTTTCTTT.

The CDR3 reads CASSLVGGPQHF. CDR3 nucleotides: TGTGCCAGCAGTCTAGTTGGCGGGCCCCAGCATTTT. J is TRBJ1-5 and V is TRBV27, with D unresolved. Germline CDR1 and CDR2: MNHEY and SMNVEV (reference sequence). The CDR3 is 12 residues long. Trimming stripped 5 bases from V and 9 bases from J, with 11 bases between.

V usage is TRBV6-2 or TRBV6-3 and J usage is TRBJ2-5, with 7 nucleotides matching TRBD1. Germline V gene data show CDR1 as MNHEY and CDR2 as SVGEGT. Trimming took 6 bases from V and 5 from J; bases not matched to a gene: 6. The CDR3 contains 13 residues. The CDR3 coding sequence is TGTGCCAGCAGCCTACAGGGGCGGGAGACCCAGTACTTC. It encodes CASSLQGRETQYF.

V and J are TRBV9 and TRBJ2-1; D call uncertain. Trimming took 1 base from V and 2 from J, leaving 7 bases between them. CDR1 is SGDLS, CDR2 YYNGEE, per germline. The CDR3 totals 14 residues. The CDR3 DNA reads as TGTGCCAGCAGCGTAACAGCTGCCTACAATGAGCAGTTCTTC. This sequence encodes CASSVTAAYNEQFF.

The chain employs TRBV4-1 and TRBJ1-4, with D tentatively TRBD1 (5 bases). This CDR3 contains 12 residues. The germline gives CDR1 MGHRA, CDR2 YSYEKL. V lost 0 bases and J lost 16, with 12 bases in between. The CDR3 sequence: CASSQDRGETFF. DNA of the CDR3: TGCGCCAGCAGCCAAGATCGGGGGGAGACGTTTTTT.

The genes are TRBV28 and TRBJ1-2, with 7 bases identical to TRBD1. The CDR3 is 15 residues long. The trim removed 8 bases at V and 2 bases at J, leaving 11 bases unmatched. Looked up from germline, CDR1 is MDHEN and CDR2 is SYDVKM. In nucleotides, the CDR3 is TGTGCCAGCTCCCCGCAAGACAGGGACAACTATGGCTACACCTTC. Residues: CASSPQDRDNYGYTF.

The genes are TRBV20-1 and TRBJ2-1; D is undetermined. The germline V gene encodes CDR1 DFQATT and CDR2 SNEGSKA (reference sequence). Trimming left V 1 base short and J 6 bases short, with 4 bases between. The CDR3 totals 11 residues. The CDR3 DNA reads TGCAGTGCTAGAGCTATCAATGAGCAGTTCTTC. It translates to CSARAINEQFF.

The chain has TRBV18 and TRBJ2-7; possibly TRBD2 for D (6 bases). Trimming took 3 bases from V and 3 from J, leaving 12 bases between them. CDR3 length: 14 residues. Germline lookup yields CDR1 KGHSH and CDR2 LQKENI. CDR3 amino acids: CASSPRDFDYEQYF. The CDR3 coding sequence is TGTGCCAGCTCACCGAGGGACTTTGACTACGAGCAGTACTTC.

J is TRBJ2-1 and V is TRBV19, with 8 nucleotides matching TRBD1. The CDR3 runs 13 residues. Germline lookup yields CDR1 LNHDA and CDR2 SQIVND (reference sequence). Trimming took 0 bases from V and 12 from J; bases not matched to a gene: 4. The DNA of the CDR3 is TGTGCCAGTAGTATAGATACGGGGACAGGGCAGTTCTTC. This sequence encodes CASSIDTGTGQFF.

The CDR3 sequence: CSVVGQGMRNYGYTF. CDR3 sequence (DNA): TGCAGCGTTGTCGGGCAGGGCATGAGAAACTATGGCTACACCTTC. This rearrangement joins TRBV29-1 to TRBJ1-2, with D possibly TRBD1 on 5 matching bases. CDR1 is SQVTM and CDR2 is ANQGSEA in the germline V gene. This CDR3 spans 15 amino acids. Trimming removed 4 bases at V and 2 bases at J, with 17 bases between.

The rearrangement links TRBV5-1 to TRBJ2-1; D is perhaps TRBD2 (7 bases). Trimming pared 3 bases from V and 4 bases from J, leaving 14 bases between. This CDR3 region has 15 residues. Germline loops: CDR1 SGHRS, CDR2 YFSETQ. The CDR3 spells CASSSGGWQYNEQFF. In DNA form, the CDR3 reads TGCGCCAGCAGCTCGGGGGGCTGGCAGTACAATGAGCAGTTCTTC.

The rearrangement uses TRBV7-9 and TRBJ2-5; tentatively, D is TRBD2 (6 bases). CDR1 and CDR2 from the germline V gene are SEHNR and FQNEAQ (reference sequence). This CDR3 is 13 amino acids long. V was pared by 5 bases and J by 4 bases, with 11 bases between. The DNA for the CDR3 is TGTGCCAGCAGCGACGGTAGCGGAGAGACCCAGTACTTC. Translating gives CASSDGSGETQYF.

The chain carries TRBV11-3 and TRBJ2-1; 8 bases map to TRBD1. The junction had 2 bases not matched to a gene; V was cut back by 4 bases and J by 0 bases. In germline, CDR1 is SGHNT, CDR2 YENEEA. CDR3 length: 15 residues. Here the CDR3 reads CASSSDRASYNEQFF. In DNA, the CDR3 is TGTGCCAGCAGCTCGGACAGGGCCTCCTACAATGAGCAGTTCTTC.

This chain links TRBV24-1 with TRBJ2-1, with 7 bases matching TRBD2. J gave up 0 bases and V 4 bases, and 5 bases lay outside the gene matches. CDR3 length equals 16 residues. The germline CDR1 and CDR2 sequences are KGHDR and SFDVKD. CDR3 DNA: TGTGCCACCAGTGACTCTAGCGGAAGCTCCTACAATGAGCAGTTCTTC. As protein: CATSDSSGSSYNEQFF.

V and J are TRBV5-6 and TRBJ1-2, with D uncertain. Germline assignment: CDR1 SGHDT and CDR2 YYEEEE. The CDR3 length is 14 residues. Trimming removed 4 bases from V and 3 bases from J, with 13 bases in between. CDR3 nucleotide sequence: TGTGCCAGCAGCCCGGCCCGGGGTTACTATGGCTACACCTTC. Translating gives CASSPARGYYGYTF.

The chain employs TRBV11-2 and TRBJ1-2, with a tentative D call TRBD1 (5 bases). There are 15 residues in the CDR3. From germline, CDR1 is SGHAT and CDR2 FQNNGV. The ends were cut back, 0 bases at V and 5 bases at J, with 13 bases in the middle. The CDR3 loop reads CASSLDPSGNYGYTF. The DNA for the CDR3 is TGTGCCAGCAGCTTAGACCCGTCAGGGAATTATGGCTACACCTTC.

Concerning this clone itself: This same CDR3 is encoded by further DNA sequences in the sample. J is TRBJ1-1 and V is TRBV18; maybe TRBD1 (5 bases). The CDR3 extends over 14 amino acids. The V gene's germline CDR1 is KGHSH and CDR2 LQKENI. V was cut by 2 bases and J by 1 base, with 8 bases left in between. The CDR3 is CASSPARANTEAFF. CDR3 in DNA: TGTGCCAGCTCACCAGCCAGGGCGAACACTGAAGCTTTCTTT.

The chain is built from TRBV9 and TRBJ2-1; TRBD2 aligns across 11 bases. The germline gives CDR1 SGDLS, CDR2 YYNGEE. V shed 2 bases, J shed 4 bases, and the junction held 5 bases outside the gene matches. This CDR3 has 16 amino acids. The CDR3 spells CASSVTSGEIYNEQFF. In nucleotides, the CDR3 is TGTGCCAGCAGCGTGACTAGCGGGGAGATTTACAATGAGCAGTTCTTC.

This clone was recorded a few times. This chain uses TRBV29-1 with TRBJ1-2, with D perhaps matching TRBD1 (6 bases). The CDR3 is 13 residues long. Trimming removed 3 bases at V and 4 bases at J, with 12 bases between. Germline V lookup: CDR1 SQVTM, CDR2 ANQGSEA. For the CDR3, the DNA is TGCAGCGTTGATAAAGGGGGAGCCTATGGCTACACCTTC. Translation gives CSVDKGGAYGYTF.

The chain joins TRBV7-8 to TRBJ2-7; D is perhaps TRBD1 (5 bases). The CDR3 is made up of 15 amino acids. Germline CDR1 SGHVS, CDR2 FQNEAQ. Deletions cut 7 bases from V and 3 bases from J, with 19 bases between. CDR3 sequence (DNA): TGTGCCAGCACCACCCAGGCCGACAGAAGCTACGAGCAGTACTTC. Translated: CASTTQADRSYEQYF. Together with reference TRBV7-8 and TRBJ2-7, the CDR3 gives the full variable domain: GAGVSQSPRYKVAKRGQDVALRCDPISGHVSLFWYQQALGQGPEFLTYFQNEAQLDKSGLPSDRFFAERPEGSVSTLKIQRTQQEDSAVYLCASTTQADRSYEQYFGPGTRLTVT.

V and J are TRBV7-9 and TRBJ2-7; possibly TRBD2 for D (5 bases). Trimming took off 1 base at V and 7 bases at J, with 11 bases between the two ends. The germline CDR1 and CDR2 sequences are SEHNR and FQNEAQ (reference sequence). CDR3 size: 13 residues. DNA of the CDR3: TGTGCCAGCAGCTTAGAGGCCCCGGGAGAGCAGTACTTC. It encodes CASSLEAPGEQYF.

The rearrangement joins TRBV6-5 to TRBJ2-5; a possible D gene is TRBD2 (5 bases). The germline CDR1 and CDR2 sequences are MNHEY and SVGAGI. The V gene lost 0 bases and the J gene lost 8 bases, with 13 bases spanning the gap. The CDR3 sequence is 14 residues long. The CDR3 nucleotides are TGTGCCAGCAGTTACTCGAGGCCCCCGGGAACCCAGTACTTC. Encoded protein: CASSYSRPPGTQYF.